The 25 T cell receptor beta chains presented below share a single source sample, sequenced in a study of early T cells in non-severe SARS-CoV-2 infection. TCRdb reprocessed the 5' RACE reads via MiXCR and lists one record per CDR3 protein. The sample contains about 58,000 distinct CDR3 sequences, about 12% of which appear only once. Input material: whole blood. Receptors originate from an adult who was a healthcare worker with PCR-confirmed SARS-CoV-2 infection or an uninfected control (not recorded which).

V gene TRBV4-1 combines with J gene TRBJ1-1; perhaps TRBD1 as D (6 bases). CDR3 length: 16 amino acids. The V end lost 4 bases, the J end lost 0 bases, and 15 bases lay between the germline ends. CDR1 and CDR2 from the germline V gene are MGHRA and YSYEKL. Here the CDR3 reads CASSPTQGIMNTEAFF. DNA for the CDR3: TGCGCCAGCAGCCCAACCCAGGGGATTATGAACACTGAAGCTTTCTTT.

This clonotype was seen only a few times. The chain combines TRBV7-9 with TRBJ1-1; maybe TRBD1 (5 bases). CDR1 SEHNR and CDR2 FQNEAQ come from the germline V gene (reference sequence). With 5 bases removed from V and 5 bases from J, the gap between germline ends came to 15 bases. This CDR3 comprises 14 residues. The CDR3 spells CASSQLLGGTEAFF. The CDR3 region has the DNA TGTGCCAGCAGCCAACTCCTGGGGGGGACTGAAGCTTTCTTT.

The chain is built from TRBV5-1 and TRBJ1-3; tentatively, D is TRBD1 (5 bases). Germline loops: CDR1 SGHRS, CDR2 YFSETQ. CDR3 size: 13 residues. Trimming removed 3 bases at V and 4 bases at J, with 8 bases between. The CDR3 bases are TGCGCCAGCAGCTGGGACGCCGGAAACACCATATATTTT. Protein: CASSWDAGNTIYF.

The chain employs TRBV9 and TRBJ1-5; 10 bases are a match to TRBD1. This CDR3 is 14 amino acids long. The V and J ends lost 4 bases and 5 bases, in that order; junction bases with no gene match: 3. Germline CDR1 and CDR2: SGDLS and YYNGEE. CDR3 loop: CASSSTGGYQPQHF. CDR3 DNA sequence: TGTGCCAGCAGCTCGACAGGGGGCTATCAGCCCCAGCATTTT.

This clonotype occurred a few times. The chain links TRBV9 to TRBJ2-7; TRBD2 matches 7 bases. Per the germline V gene, CDR1 is SGDLS and CDR2 is YYNGEE. This CDR3 has 15 residues. V trimming: 4 bases; J trimming: 9 bases; junction bases outside the gene matches: 16. CDR3 residues: CASSMGTGGGFLQYF. The CDR3 DNA sequence: TGTGCCAGCAGCATGGGGACGGGCGGGGGATTTTTGCAGTACTTC.

The chain joins TRBV28 to TRBJ1-1, with a weak D call TRBD1 (5 bases). The CDR3 has 13 residues. The germline CDR1 and CDR2 sequences are MDHEN and SYDVKM. Trimming left V 6 bases short and J 1 base short, with 9 bases between. Here the CDR3 reads CASRSQGNTEAFF. CDR3 DNA sequence: TGTGCCAGCAGATCCCAGGGGAACACTGAAGCTTTCTTT.

Ten or more counts support this clonotype. This chain connects TRBV27 to TRBJ2-5; 16 bases fit TRBD2. Trimming took 6 bases from V and 7 from J; bases not matched to a gene: 11. The CDR3 has 17 residues. In germline, CDR1 is MNHEY, CDR2 SMNVEV (reference sequence). The DNA for the CDR3 is TGTGCCAGCAGGGGACTAGCGGGGGGGATCTTTATCGGGACCCAGTACTTC. Its translation: CASRGLAGGIFIGTQYF.

The genes are TRBV6-5 and TRBJ1-1; no clear D. The CDR3 runs 13 residues. From germline, CDR1 is MNHEY and CDR2 SVGAGI. Trimming took off 6 bases at V and 5 bases at J, with 13 bases between the two ends. As DNA, the CDR3 is TGTGCCAGCAGCTTAGGTAGTAGGACTGAAGCTTTCTTT. Amino acid sequence: CASSLGSRTEAFF.

As regards this clonotype: Given the absence of the conserved phenylalanine or tryptophan at the CDR3 end, a read error is likely. Written as DNA, the CDR3 is TGCGCCAGCAGTGAATCGGACTACTCTGGGGCCAACGTCCTGACTCTC. This encodes CASSESDYSGANVLTL. The rearrangement joins TRBV10-1 to TRBJ2-6; D is possibly TRBD2 (6 bases). V dropped 3 bases and J dropped 0 bases, with 9 bases sitting between them. CDR3 length: 16 residues. CDR1 WNHNN and CDR2 SYGVQD come from the germline V gene (reference sequence).

The rearrangement joins TRBV29-1 to TRBJ1-2, with unresolved D. Per germline, CDR1 SQVTM and CDR2 ANQGSEA. V lost 6 bases to trimming and J lost 4 bases, with 0 bases between them. The CDR3 consists of 8 residues. Here the CDR3 DNA reads TGCAGCGTCTATGGCTACACCTTC. This gives the protein CSVYGYTF.

The V gene is TRBV6-2 or TRBV6-3, the J gene TRBJ1-5; possible D gene TRBD1, 5 bases. CDR1 MNHEY and CDR2 SVGEGT come from the germline V gene. V dropped 6 bases and J dropped 2 bases, with 14 bases sitting between them. This CDR3 is built from 15 residues. CDR3: CASRNGGSGNQPQHF. CDR3 DNA sequence: TGTGCCAGCAGGAATGGGGGGTCGGGCAATCAGCCCCAGCATTTT.

The CDR3 bases are TGTGCCAGCAGCAGGCAGATTCTAGCCAGGGACATTCAGTACTTC. Its protein is CASSRQILARDIQYF. The chain has TRBV21-1 and TRBJ2-4. TRBV21-1 is noted as a pseudogene. CDR3 size: 15 residues.

This clonotype was counted only a few times. This chain connects TRBV4-1 to TRBJ1-6; TRBD1 aligns across 9 bases. From germline, CDR1 is MGHRA and CDR2 YSYEKL. With V trimmed by 0 bases and J by 9 bases, 3 bases remained unmatched. The CDR3 loop spans 15 amino acids. CDR3 sequence reads: CASSQERQGVSPLHF. The CDR3 DNA sequence: TGCGCCAGCAGCCAAGAGCGACAGGGGGTTTCACCCCTCCACTTT.

The CDR3 is CASSSSGREQFF. As DNA, the CDR3 is TGTGCCAGCAGCTCGAGCGGGAGGGAGCAGTTCTTC. This rearrangement joins TRBV11-1 to TRBJ2-1; 9 bases line up with TRBD2. This CDR3 is 12 amino acids long. Germline loops: CDR1 SGHAT, CDR2 FQDESV (reference sequence). Germline trimming cut 4 bases from V and 10 bases from J; bases unmatched to any gene: 2.

This clonotype was detected ten times or more. The genes are TRBV2 and TRBJ2-5, with TRBD2 identical over 10 bases. The V and J ends lost 7 bases and 2 bases, in that order; junction bases with no gene match: 7. Germline CDR1 reads SNHLY; CDR2 reads FYNNEI. The CDR3 is 15 residues long. The CDR3 region has the DNA TGTGCCAGCAAGCTAGCGGGGGCCCGGCAAGAGACCCAGTACTTC. It yields the protein CASKLAGARQETQYF.

This clonotype occurred a few times. The V call is TRBV4-1, the J call TRBJ2-3; tentatively, D is TRBD2 (6 bases). Germline assignment: CDR1 MGHRA and CDR2 YSYEKL. V was trimmed by 4 bases and J by 4 bases, leaving 9 bases between them. The length of the CDR3 is 13 residues. The CDR3 protein is CASSLWEADTQYF. The CDR3 DNA follows: TGCGCCAGCAGCCTCTGGGAGGCAGATACGCAGTATTTT.

This clonotype was counted between two and nine times. V and J are TRBV21-1 and TRBJ1-5; the table gives TRBD1 as D, unverified against the DNA. TRBV21-1 is assigned pseudogene status. The CDR3 spans 15 residues. The CDR3 DNA reads as TGTGCCAGCAGCAACCCGGACGGCAGCAATCAGCCCCAGCATTTT. It codes for CASSNPDGSNQPQHF.

The chain uses TRBV27 and TRBJ1-2; weak D call: TRBD1 (6 bases). Trimming pared 6 bases from V and 3 bases from J, leaving 17 bases between. The V gene's germline CDR1 is MNHEY and CDR2 SMNVEV (reference sequence). The CDR3 has 15 residues. In nucleotides, the CDR3 is TGTGCCAGCAGGGGACGGGCGGGGGGCGACTATGGCTACACCTTC. This translates into CASRGRAGGDYGYTF.

The chain combines TRBV15 with TRBJ2-1; D unresolved. This CDR3 has 12 amino acids. CDR1 and CDR2 (germline): LNHNV, YYDKDF (reference sequence). With 1 base removed from V and 3 bases from J, the gap between germline ends came to 1 base. In DNA form, the CDR3 reads TGTGCCACCAGCAGAGTCTACAATGAGCAGTTCTTC. Translation gives CATSRVYNEQFF. Variable domain in full (rest from reference TRBV15 and TRBJ2-1): DAMVIQNPRYQVTQFGKPVTLSCSQTLNHNVMYWYQQKSSQAPKLLFHYYDKDFNNEADTPDNFQSRRPNTSFCFLDIRSPGLGDTAMYLCATSRVYNEQFFGPGTRLTVL.

This clonotype was observed at least ten times. V usage is TRBV20-1 and J usage is TRBJ1-1; possible D gene TRBD1, 5 bases. This CDR3 is 13 amino acids long. V was shortened by 7 bases and J by 1 base, with 13 bases between the two germline ends. CDR1 is DFQATT and CDR2 is SNEGSKA in the germline V gene (reference sequence). The CDR3, as DNA: TGCAGTGTCCTCAAGGGGACGAACACTGAAGCTTTCTTT. It is translated as CSVLKGTNTEAFF.

The chain uses TRBV5-1 and TRBJ1-3; the D is unclear. The CDR3 totals 14 residues. The V and J ends lost 4 bases and 0 bases respectively, with 8 bases between them. Germline V gene data show CDR1 as SGHRS and CDR2 as YFSETQ. The CDR3 loop reads CASSPQSSGNTIYF. The CDR3 DNA follows: TGCGCCAGCAGCCCACAGTCCTCTGGAAACACCATATATTTT. The whole variable domain, remainder taken from reference TRBV5-1 and TRBJ1-3, is KAGVTQTPRYLIKTRGQQVTLSCSPISGHRSVSWYQQTPGQGLQFLFEYFSETQRNKGNFPGRFSGRQFSNSRSEMNVSTLELGDSALYLCASSPQSSGNTIYFGEGSWLTVV.

The V and J genes are TRBV29-1 and TRBJ1-2; D gene ambiguous. Germline V gives CDR1 SQVTM, CDR2 ANQGSEA. The CDR3 is 12 residues long. The ends were cut back, 6 bases at V and 5 bases at J, with 13 bases in the middle. The CDR3 nucleotides are TGCAGCGTCAGAGCGTCGGTTTATGGCTACACCTTC. It encodes CSVRASVYGYTF.

At least ten counts were recorded for this clonotype. V is TRBV20-1 and J is TRBJ1-2; 7 bases align to TRBD1. Germline CDR1 is DFQATT and CDR2 is SNEGSKA (reference sequence). Losses at the gene ends were 4 bases for V and 4 bases for J; bases not matched to a gene: 12. This CDR3 has 15 residues. CDR3 sequence (DNA): TGCAGTGCTACTAAAACCGGGACAGATCCCTATGGCTACACCTTC. Amino acids: CSATKTGTDPYGYTF.

This clonotype was seen a few times. The chain links TRBV6-5 to TRBJ2-1; TRBD2 agrees at 8 bases. CDR3 length: 15 residues. The trim removed 6 bases at V and 6 bases at J, leaving 10 bases unmatched. From germline, CDR1 is MNHEY and CDR2 SVGAGI. CDR3 coding DNA: TGTGCCAGCAGGACCCATAGCGGGACGAGCAATGAGCAGTTCTTC. This translates into CASRTHSGTSNEQFF.

This clonotype was counted ten times or more. This sequence joins TRBV7-3 and TRBJ1-1, with D unclear. V gave up 4 bases and J gave up 4 bases, with 10 bases separating them. CDR3 length: 13 amino acids. CDR1 and CDR2 (germline): SGHTA, FQGTGA. CDR3 amino acids: CASSSQGLTEAFF. DNA for the CDR3: TGTGCCAGCAGCTCCCAAGGTCTCACTGAAGCTTTCTTT.